The 23 T cell receptor beta chains listed next were all sequenced from one sample in a study of post-analysis software for immune sequencing data. Whole-study results and caveats: In patients, TRBV5-6, TRBV5-1 and TRBV20-1 belonged to 4 or 5 TRBV segments found more frequently than in controls.

Antigens of these TCRs are unknown. Libraries were made from TCR beta cDNA, and they carried unique molecular identifiers. One entry per CDR3 protein results from TCRdb running MiXCR on the PCR reads. The sample consists of 500,000 to 600,000 distinct CDR3 sequences, about 40% of them appearing once. Specimen: blood. The receptors stem from a girl aged 5-17 years with multiple sclerosis.

As for this clonotype: At one end, the junction sequence differs from germline, possibly due to a read error. V gene TRBV10-3 combines with J gene TRBJ2-3, with 8 bases fitting TRBD1. The CDR3 totals 14 residues. Germline CDR1 and CDR2: ENHRY and SYGVKD. Here the CDR3 reads CAINSNRGTGTQYF. In DNA form, the CDR3 reads TGTGCCATCAATAGTAACCGGGGGACAGGTACGCAGTATTTT.

V is TRBV10-3 and J is TRBJ2-4; weak D call: TRBD1 (5 bases). Germline CDR1 ENHRY, CDR2 SYGVKD. This CDR3 spans 13 amino acids. The V end was cut by 4 bases, the J end by 2 bases, with 6 bases between. CDR3 in amino acids: CAISGTTKNIQYF. CDR3 nucleotide sequence: TGTGCCATCAGTGGGACAACCAAAAACATTCAGTACTTC.

About this clonotype itself: Lacking the conserved final phenylalanine or tryptophan, this CDR3 likely reflects a read error. Because the CDR3's place on the DNA is in doubt, the DNA is left out and the CDR3 is given as listed by TCRdb. The chain couples TRBV29-1 to TRBJ1-2; the DNA was not used to check the table's D call, TRBD1. Ends included, the CDR3 has 13 residues. Germline V gene data show CDR1 as SQVTM and CDR2 as ANQGSEA. CDR3 protein: CSAPRGGNYGYTC.

The chain has TRBV5-1 and TRBJ2-7, with 13 bases identical to TRBD2. Looked up from germline, CDR1 is SGHRS and CDR2 is YFSETQ. V lost 2 bases and J lost 1; bases outside the gene matches: 9. The CDR3 length is 18 residues. The CDR3 is CASSFPGLAGYRSYEQYF. The CDR3 DNA reads TGCGCCAGCAGCTTCCCGGGACTAGCGGGATATCGGTCCTACGAGCAGTACTTC.

As to this clonotype: This may be a read error: a much more frequent sequence differs by one nucleotide. The rearrangement uses TRBV12-3 or TRBV12-4 and TRBJ2-1; TRBD2 matches 12 bases. Trimming at V came to 3 bases and at J to 6 bases, leaving 9 bases not matched to a gene. CDR3 length: 17 residues. In DNA form, the CDR3 reads TGTGCCAGCAGTTTGTTTACCGAGACTAGCGGGGGCAATGAGCAGTTCTTC. It encodes CASSLFTETSGGNEQFF.

The V and J genes are TRBV6-1 and TRBJ1-2; no reliable D call. The V gene's germline CDR1 is MNHNS and CDR2 SASEGT. Trimming took off 4 bases at V and 2 bases at J, with 8 bases between the two ends. This CDR3 contains 13 residues. The CDR3 DNA reads as TGTGCCAGCAGTGTTGTATCGAACTATGGCTACACCTTC. Translating gives CASSVVSNYGYTF.

This clonotype has a handful of counts. The rearrangement uses TRBV12-3 or TRBV12-4 and TRBJ1-4; tentative D call: TRBD1 (6 bases). Trimming removed 4 bases at V and 8 bases at J, with 14 bases between. This CDR3 spans 14 amino acids. The CDR3 coding sequence is TGTGCCAGCAGTTCCAGGGGTCCTGACGAAAAACTGTTTTTT. Translation gives CASSSRGPDEKLFF.

This chain connects TRBV29-1 to TRBJ1-1; D is unclear. The V gene's germline CDR1 is SQVTM and CDR2 ANQGSEA. Trimming took 7 bases from V and 11 from J, leaving 8 bases between them. This CDR3 is 8 amino acids long. CDR3 in DNA: TGCAGCGCCCTGGGGGCTTTCTTT. Protein sequence: CSALGAFF.

The J gene is TRBJ2-3, the V gene TRBV6-5, with D maybe TRBD2 (5 bases). In germline, CDR1 is MNHEY, CDR2 SVGAGI. This CDR3 has 15 residues. Trimming shortened V by 6 bases and J by 4 bases, and 17 bases separated the two germline ends. The CDR3 protein is CASRNAASYADTQYF. CDR3 DNA: TGTGCCAGCAGGAACGCGGCTAGCTACGCAGATACGCAGTATTTT.

The V gene is TRBV5-1, the J gene TRBJ2-3, with 7 positions matching TRBD1. Germline V gene lookup returns CDR1 SGHRS and CDR2 YFSETQ. V lost 0 bases and J lost 5; bases outside the gene matches: 3. This CDR3 comprises 14 residues. CDR3: CASSLGDRIDTQYF. CDR3 sequence (DNA): TGCGCCAGCAGCTTGGGGGACAGAATAGATACGCAGTATTTT.

This clonotype was seen more than once but under ten times. The CDR3, as DNA: TGCGCCAGCAGCCCACCGCTTTCGGGGGCTAGGGATGAGCAGTTCTTC. It yields the protein CASSPPLSGARDEQFF. The chain links TRBV5-1 to TRBJ2-1; the D gene could be TRBD1 or TRBD2 (6 bases each). V was cut by 4 bases and J by 8 bases, with 22 bases left in between. The germline gives CDR1 SGHRS, CDR2 YFSETQ. This CDR3 comprises 16 residues.

The chain couples TRBV5-1 to TRBJ2-2; either TRBD1 or TRBD2 may supply D (6 bases each). CDR3 length: 15 amino acids. The V gene lost 3 bases and the J gene lost 7 bases, with 16 bases spanning the gap. Looked up from germline, CDR1 is SGHRS and CDR2 is YFSETQ. CDR3: CASSSRRGDFGELFF. The CDR3, as DNA: TGCGCCAGCAGCTCTCGAAGGGGGGATTTCGGGGAGCTGTTTTTT.

This clonotype has a handful of counts. The chain has TRBV5-6 and TRBJ2-5; 11 bases agree with TRBD1. The tail of the sequence fits TRBJ2-4 better, so the J call may be wrong. This CDR3 spans 17 amino acids. Per germline, CDR1 SGHDT and CDR2 YYEEEE. The CDR3: CASSLAQGDRGLNIQYF. The DNA for the CDR3 is TGTGCCAGCAGCTTGGCCCAGGGGGACAGGGGGTTAAACATTCAGTACTTC.

The chain has TRBV20-1 and TRBJ1-6; the D gene is possibly TRBD1 (5 bases). V was trimmed by 3 bases and J by 10 bases, leaving 13 bases between them. The CDR3 has 13 residues. CDR1 and CDR2 (germline): DFQATT, SNEGSKA (reference sequence). The CDR3 DNA is TGCAGTGCTAGCCGCCCCGACAGATCACCCCTCCACTTT. Protein product: CSASRPDRSPLHF.

The CDR3 protein is CASLPGASSDEQYF. The CDR3 DNA is TGTGCCAGCCTACCAGGGGCTAGCTCAGACGAGCAGTACTTC. J is TRBJ2-7 and V is TRBV6-8; tentatively, D is TRBD1 (6 bases). Trimming removed 8 bases at V and 5 bases at J, with 19 bases between. The CDR3 has 14 residues. In germline, CDR1 is MNHGY, CDR2 SAAAGT.

J is TRBJ2-7 and V is TRBV10-3; TRBD1 or TRBD2 may be the D gene (5 bases each). V was trimmed by 5 bases and J by 0 bases, leaving 14 bases between them. The V gene's germline CDR1 is ENHRY and CDR2 SYGVKD. The CDR3 is made up of 15 amino acids. This CDR3 reads CAISLQQDFSYEQYF. The CDR3 region has the DNA TGTGCCATCAGTTTGCAACAGGACTTCTCCTACGAGCAGTACTTC.

In its sample, this clonotype was seen a few times. This rearrangement joins TRBV29-1 to TRBJ2-7; weak D call: TRBD2 (5 bases). The end of the DNA fits TRBJ2-5 better, so the J call may be wrong. From germline, CDR1 is SQVTM and CDR2 ANQGSEA. This CDR3 is built from 12 residues. CDR3 DNA sequence: TGCAGCGTCGGGGATGGGAAAGAGACCCAGTACTTC. Translating gives CSVGDGKETQYF.

Only a few counts were recorded for this clonotype. The gene calls are TRBV29-1 and TRBJ2-7; D is possibly TRBD1 (5 bases). Germline V gives CDR1 SQVTM, CDR2 ANQGSEA. V shed 6 bases and J shed 3 bases, with 15 bases lying between them. The CDR3 is made up of 13 amino acids. The CDR3 sequence: CSVAAGSGYEQYF. For the CDR3, the DNA is TGCAGCGTGGCCGCAGGGTCGGGCTACGAGCAGTACTTC.

The V gene is TRBV10-1, the J gene TRBJ1-5, with D perhaps matching TRBD1 (5 bases). This CDR3 contains 18 residues. With 0 bases removed from V and 2 bases from J, the gap between germline ends came to 17 bases. Germline-derived CDR1 and CDR2 are WNHNN and SYGVQD (reference sequence). CDR3 in amino acids: CASSESAGREWCNQPQHF. CDR3 DNA: TGCGCCAGCAGTGAGTCCGCCGGCAGGGAGTGGTGCAATCAGCCCCAGCATTTT.

The genes are TRBV7-9 and TRBJ2-4, with 8 positions matching TRBD1. Germline V lookup: CDR1 SEHNR, CDR2 FQNEAQ (reference sequence). With V trimmed by 7 bases and J by 3 bases, 5 bases remained unmatched. CDR3 length: 14 amino acids. The CDR3 is CASTFGQGKNIQYF. Written as DNA, the CDR3 is TGTGCCAGCACCTTCGGACAGGGCAAAAACATTCAGTACTTC.

This chain links TRBV6-1 with TRBJ2-1; 8 bases map to TRBD2. V was pared by 5 bases and J by 0 bases, with 6 bases of the junction left unmatched. The CDR3 loop spans 16 amino acids. Germline V gene data show CDR1 as MNHNS and CDR2 as SASEGT. The chain's CDR3 is CASSSGGRSSYNEQFF. The CDR3 region has the DNA TGTGCCAGCAGTAGCGGGGGCCGAAGCTCCTACAATGAGCAGTTCTTC.

The rearrangement uses TRBV20-1 and TRBJ1-6, with D tentatively TRBD1 (5 bases). CDR3 length: 14 amino acids. The ends were cut back, 0 bases at V and 9 bases at J, with 12 bases in the middle. CDR1 DFQATT and CDR2 SNEGSKA come from the germline V gene (reference sequence). The chain's CDR3 is CSAREGARASPLHF. The CDR3 bases are TGCAGTGCTAGAGAAGGGGCGAGGGCTTCACCCCTCCACTTT.

This chain joins TRBV3-1 and TRBJ2-7; D unresolved. This CDR3 spans 16 amino acids. In germline, CDR1 is LGHDT, CDR2 YNNKEL (reference sequence). Trimming shortened V by 1 base and J by 2 bases, and 15 bases separated the two germline ends. In DNA, the CDR3 is TGTGCCAGCAGCCAAGGGGAAGGATGGCCCCCCTACGAGCAGTACTTC. Its protein product is CASSQGEGWPPYEQYF.